This T cell receptor (beta chain) is drawn from a study of cytomegalovirus exposure and HLA in healthy donors. Study findings and constraints: In vitro experiments confirmed that three CMV-associated chains were specific for CMV antigens.

Trimming left V 5 bases short and J 4 bases short, with 11 bases between. The CDR3 contains 13 residues. Germline CDR1 MNHEY, CDR2 SVGAGI. Notes on this clone: Its antigen is unknown.

PCR used 60 Vbeta primers and 13 Jbeta primers. Using immunoSEQ multiplex PCR, the repertoire was profiled, and TCRdb retains in-frame clones only, with some absent. The data contain some 150,000 clones, roughly four fifths of them singletons. The sample consisted of PBMCs. This receptor was identified in a female donor in good health and CMV-seronegative. The genes are TRBV6-5 and TRBJ1-2; D ambiguous. CDR3 protein: CASSEAGIYGYTF. The CDR3 DNA follows: TGTGCCAGCAGTGAAGCAGGAATCTATGGCTACACCTTC.